These T cell receptor beta chains were read from a single sample in a study of shared clonotypes between healthy human individuals. Here immunoSEQ multiplex PCR was the method, and the copy in TCRdb shows in-frame clones only, minus some. The sample includes 2 million to 2.5 million clones, 85% to 95% seen only once; the top ten take around 0.35%. Source material: naive CD4+ T cells from PBMCs. These receptors were obtained from a man between 18 and 29 years old in good health. Some clones in this sample may be carry-over from other donors' samples. CDR3s include the opening cysteine and the closing phenylalanine or tryptophan. D genes are given only for firm matches. Clone size is given for some rows only: seen once, a few or many times, or a class if the clone is expanded.

v_call	clone_size	j_call	d_call	cdr3_nt	cdr3_aa
TRBV28	once	TRBJ1-5	.	TGTGCCAGCAGTATAAAAGCCCAGCCCCAGCATTTT	CASSIKAQPQHF
TRBV28	.	TRBJ1-2	TRBD1	TGTGCCAGCAGTTTGGGACAGGGTCGGAAGGGCTACACCTTC	CASSLGQGRKGYTF
TRBV5-8	.	TRBJ1-5	.	TGTGCCAGCCCCGACCCGGCAGAGAGCAATCAGCCCCAGCATTTT	CASPDPAESNQPQHF
TRBV19	.	TRBJ1-2	.	TGTGCCAGTAGTATACCCCGGCCGCCCAACTATGGCTACACCTTC	CASSIPRPPNYGYTF
TRBV7-2	.	TRBJ2-5	TRBD1	TGTGCCAGCAGCTCCGGGACAGGCCAAGAGACCCAGTACTTC	CASSSGTGQETQYF
TRBV11-1	.	TRBJ2-6	.	TGTGCCAGCAGCTTATCGTCTGGGGCCAACGTCCTGACTTTC	CASSLSSGANVLTF
TRBV2	.	TRBJ2-7	TRBD1	TGTGCCAGCAGGACAATCGCCGGGACAGGGGGTCGGTACGAGCAGTACTTC	CASRTIAGTGGRYEQYF
TRBV7-2	.	TRBJ2-7	.	TGTGCCAGCAGCTTAACCTCCTACGAGCAGTACTTC	CASSLTSYEQYF
TRBV4-2	once	TRBJ2-7	.	TGTGCCAGCAGCCAAGATCCGCGGGCAGGGCGCTCCTACGAGCAGTACTTC	CASSQDPRAGRSYEQYF
TRBV15	.	TRBJ2-1	TRBD1	TGTGCCACCAGCAGAGATACCGGGACAGCCAATGAGCAGTTCTTC	CATSRDTGTANEQFF
TRBV7-2	once	TRBJ1-5	TRBD1	TGTGCCAGCAGCCCCGCGACAGGGGGCCGTCAGCCCCAGCATTTT	CASSPATGGRQPQHF
TRBV19	.	TRBJ2-7	TRBD1	TGTGCCAGTAGGGACGGACAGGCGAGCTCCTACGAGCAGTACTTC	CASRDGQASSYEQYF
TRBV10-3	.	TRBJ2-2	TRBD2	TGTGCCATCAGGGCTAGCGGGCCCGGGGAGCTGTTTTTT	CAIRASGPGELFF
TRBV28	.	TRBJ2-3	.	TGTGCCAGCAGTCCCCCATTTCGGAACACAGATACGCAGTATTTT	CASSPPFRNTDTQYF
TRBV29-1	.	TRBJ1-4	.	TGCAGCGGCCGCTTCGGGTTTTCGGGTGCCTATGAAAAACTGTTTTTT	CSGRFGFSGAYEKLFF
TRBV27	.	TRBJ2-2	TRBD1	TGTGCCAGCAGGGGGGCACAGGGGGCTGTCACCGGGGAGCTGTTTTTT	CASRGAQGAVTGELFF